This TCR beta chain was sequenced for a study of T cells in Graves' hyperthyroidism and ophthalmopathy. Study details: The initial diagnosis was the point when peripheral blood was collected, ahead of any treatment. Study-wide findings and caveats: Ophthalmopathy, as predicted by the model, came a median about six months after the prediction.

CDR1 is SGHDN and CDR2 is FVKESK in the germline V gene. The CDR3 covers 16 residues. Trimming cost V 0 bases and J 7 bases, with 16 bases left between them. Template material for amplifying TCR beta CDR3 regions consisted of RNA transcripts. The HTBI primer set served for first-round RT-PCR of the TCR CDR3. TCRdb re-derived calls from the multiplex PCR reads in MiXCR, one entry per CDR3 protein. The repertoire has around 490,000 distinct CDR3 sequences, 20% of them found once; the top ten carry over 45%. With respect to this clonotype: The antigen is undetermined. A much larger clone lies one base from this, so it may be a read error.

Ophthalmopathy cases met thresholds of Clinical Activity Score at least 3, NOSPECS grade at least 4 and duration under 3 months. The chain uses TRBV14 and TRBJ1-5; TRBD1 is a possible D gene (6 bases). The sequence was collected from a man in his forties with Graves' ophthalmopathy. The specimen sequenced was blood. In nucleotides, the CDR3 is TGTGCCAGCAGCCAAGAGGCGTGGGGGGACATGCAGCCCCAGCATTTT. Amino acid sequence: CASSQEAWGDMQPQHF.